Listed below are T cell receptor beta chains from one sample, sequenced in a study of cytomegalovirus exposure and HLA in healthy donors. Assay: immunoSEQ multiplex PCR; the TCRdb copy retains only in-frame clones and omits some. This table has a few hundred thousand clones, just over 85% appearing once. The sequenced sample was PBMCs. These receptors were taken from a woman aged 18-29 years in good health and CMV-seronegative. Each CDR3 is given with its conserved first and last residue. A D gene is named only where the DNA matches it firmly. Clone size, where shown, is once, few, many, or a class for clones that have expanded.

TGTGCCAGCAGCGTAGAAGGTGGGAGCTCCTACAATGAGCAGTTCTTC	CASSVEGGSSYNEQFF	NA	TRBV9	TRBJ2-1	NA
TGTGCCAGCAGCCTACAGGGGAATGAGCAGTTCTTC	CASSLQGNEQFF	NA	TRBV27	TRBJ2-1	TRBD1
TGTGCCAGCAGTAAACGGACGGGGGATTACGAGCAGTACTTC	CASSKRTGDYEQYF	once	TRBV6-5	TRBJ2-7	NA
TGTGCCAGCAGCTTAGCCCCTAACCTCGGGGATACGCAGTATTTT	CASSLAPNLGDTQYF	NA	TRBV7-2	TRBJ2-3	NA
TGTGCCAGCAGGAGGGTGTATAGCAATCAGCCCCAGCATTTT	CASRRVYSNQPQHF	NA	TRBV6-5	TRBJ1-5	NA
TGCAGCGTTGAATTAACGGGACTAGCGGGAGGGCACAATGAGCAGTTCTTC	CSVELTGLAGGHNEQFF	NA	TRBV29-1	TRBJ2-1	TRBD2
TGTGCCCCCGTGCGGGCAGCCCTACGGGAGACCCAGTACTTC	CAPVRAALRETQYF	NA	TRBV5-6	TRBJ2-5	NA
TGCGCCAGCAGCCAAGGGTCCCAGGGCACCTACGAGCAGTACTTC	CASSQGSQGTYEQYF	NA	TRBV4-3	TRBJ2-7	NA
TGTGCCAGCAGCGCCTTTGAGGGAGTGCGGACAGATACGCAGTATTTT	CASSAFEGVRTDTQYF	NA	TRBV9	TRBJ2-3	NA
TGTGCCAGTAGTTCTGACAGGGGGTTTAATCAGCCCCAGCATTTT	CASSSDRGFNQPQHF	NA	TRBV19	TRBJ1-5	TRBD1